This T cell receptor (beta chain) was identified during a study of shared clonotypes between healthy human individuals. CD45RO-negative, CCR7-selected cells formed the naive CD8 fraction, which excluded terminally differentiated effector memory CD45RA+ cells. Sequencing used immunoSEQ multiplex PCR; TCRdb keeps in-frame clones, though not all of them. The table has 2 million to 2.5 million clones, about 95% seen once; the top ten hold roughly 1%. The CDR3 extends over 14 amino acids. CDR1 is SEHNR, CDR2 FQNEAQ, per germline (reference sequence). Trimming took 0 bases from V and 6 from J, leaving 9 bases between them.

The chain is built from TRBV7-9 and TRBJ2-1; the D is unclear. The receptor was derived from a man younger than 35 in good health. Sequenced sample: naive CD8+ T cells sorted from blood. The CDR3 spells CASSLAGQPNEQFF. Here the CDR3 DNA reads TGTGCCAGCAGCTTAGCGGGCCAGCCCAATGAGCAGTTCTTC.